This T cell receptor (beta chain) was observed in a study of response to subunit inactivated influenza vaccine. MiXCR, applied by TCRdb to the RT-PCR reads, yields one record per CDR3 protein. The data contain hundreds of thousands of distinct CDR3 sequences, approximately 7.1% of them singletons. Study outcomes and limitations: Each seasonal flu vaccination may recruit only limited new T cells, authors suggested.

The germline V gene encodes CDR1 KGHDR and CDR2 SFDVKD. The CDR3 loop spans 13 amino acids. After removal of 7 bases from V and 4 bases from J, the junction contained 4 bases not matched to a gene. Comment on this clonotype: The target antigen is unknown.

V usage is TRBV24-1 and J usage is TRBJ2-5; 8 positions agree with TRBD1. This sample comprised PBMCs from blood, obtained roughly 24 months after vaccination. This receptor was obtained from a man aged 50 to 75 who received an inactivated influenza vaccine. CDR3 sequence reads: CATSSGGLETQYF. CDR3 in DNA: TGTGCCACCAGCTCAGGGGGCTTAGAGACCCAGTACTTC.